The next 3 T cell receptor beta chains were all read from a single sample in a study of T cells in Graves' hyperthyroidism and ophthalmopathy. It was RNA transcripts that yielded the amplified TCR beta CDR3 regions. HTBI primers were used for first-round RT-PCR of the TCR CDR3. TCRdb used MiXCR to reprocess the multiplex PCR reads, holding one entry per CDR3 protein. The sample comprises about 480,000 distinct CDR3 sequences, 13% to 15% of which are singletons, and roughly 17% rests with the top ten. Specimen: blood. Receptors were obtained from a woman between 18 and 29 years old with Graves' hyperthyroidism.

This clonotype was seen at least ten times. V is TRBV3-1 and J is TRBJ2-7; 12 bases fit TRBD1. Germline CDR1 LGHDT, CDR2 YNNKEL (reference sequence). The CDR3 extends over 14 amino acids. V lost 6 bases, J lost 4 bases, and 4 bases stayed unmatched. The CDR3 nucleotides read TGTGCCAGCAGGGGGACAGGGGGCATTTACGAGCAGTACTTC. This translates into CASRGTGGIYEQYF.

This chain links TRBV19 with TRBJ1-1, with D uncertain. Trimming removed 5 bases from V and 6 bases from J, with 10 bases in between. This CDR3 region has 12 residues. Germline lookup yields CDR1 LNHDA and CDR2 SQIVND (reference sequence). The CDR3 loop reads CASSPRVAEAFF. The CDR3 DNA is TGTGCCAGTAGTCCCCGGGTGGCTGAAGCTTTCTTT. Complete variable domain (other parts from reference TRBV19 and TRBJ1-1): DGGITQSPKYLFRKEGQNVTLSCEQNLNHDAMYWYRQDPGQGLRLIYYSQIVNDFQKGDIAEGYSVSREKKESFPLTVTSAQKNPTAFYLCASSPRVAEAFFGQGTRLTVV.

V and J are TRBV19 and TRBJ1-4; 10 bases map to TRBD1. This CDR3 is 12 amino acids long. Trimming at V came to 6 bases and at J to 8 bases, leaving 0 bases not matched to a gene. Germline V gene lookup returns CDR1 LNHDA and CDR2 SQIVND (reference sequence). The CDR3 DNA reads TGTGCCAGTAGGGGACAGGGGGAAAAACTGTTTTTT. This encodes CASRGQGEKLFF.